The 16 T cell receptor beta chains below were found in one sample sequenced in a study of blood T cell repertoires in COVID-19. Sequenced by immunoSEQ multiplex PCR; TCRdb stores in-frame clones only, minus some. In the table there are under 200,000 clones, about four fifths of which are singletons. The sequencing input was peripheral blood. These receptors all stem from an older man with active or convalescent COVID-19.

The chain couples TRBV5-1 to TRBJ2-3; D gene ambiguous. Germline V gene sequence: CDR1 SGHRS, CDR2 YFSETQ. There are 12 residues in the CDR3. V lost 0 bases, J lost 6 bases, and 5 bases lay in between. CDR3 loop: CASSLDSDTQYF. In nucleotides, the CDR3 is TGCGCCAGCAGCTTGGACTCGGATACGCAGTATTTT.

The chain couples TRBV23-1 to TRBJ1-2, with 9 bases fitting TRBD1. TRBV23-1 is labeled an ORF, and its function is uncertain. This CDR3 has 16 residues. Unmatched junction bases numbered 7, after V lost 2 bases and J lost 3 bases. CDR3 sequence reads: CASSQMDRGEYYGYTF. The CDR3 DNA reads TGCGCCAGCAGTCAAATGGACAGGGGCGAATACTATGGCTACACCTTC.

This chain links TRBV27 with TRBJ2-5; possible D gene TRBD1, 5 bases. Trimming removed 5 bases at V and 8 bases at J, with 12 bases between. The CDR3 is 12 residues long. Per the germline V gene, CDR1 is MNHEY and CDR2 is SMNVEV (reference sequence). Written as DNA, the CDR3 is TGTGCCAGCAGTACCCAAGGGGTCACCCAGTACTTC. Residues: CASSTQGVTQYF.

The CDR3 DNA follows: TGTGCCTGGACCCGTGCCGGAGGGGATCAAGCTTTCTTT. As protein: CAWTRAGGDQAFF. This rearrangement joins TRBV30 to TRBJ1-1, with a tentative D call TRBD1 (5 bases). V lost 4 bases to trimming and J lost 9 bases, with 18 bases between them. The CDR3 contains 13 residues. Germline loops: CDR1 GTSNPN, CDR2 SVGIG (reference sequence).

The rearrangement joins TRBV11-3 to TRBJ2-2; D is perhaps TRBD1 (5 bases). Germline values: CDR1 SGHNT, CDR2 YENEEA. V was shortened by 6 bases and J by 1 base, with 9 bases between the two germline ends. The CDR3 contains 14 residues. In nucleotides, the CDR3 is TGTGCCAGCAGTTCTCAGGGGAACACCGGGGAGCTGTTTTTT. It translates to CASSSQGNTGELFF.

This clone was counted once. V gene TRBV18 combines with J gene TRBJ1-3; 9 bases line up with TRBD1. The CDR3 is made up of 15 amino acids. Germline CDR1 is KGHSH and CDR2 is LQKENI. J gave up 0 bases and V 3 bases, and 0 bases lay outside the gene matches. CDR3 DNA: TGTGCCAGCTCACCGACAGGGGGCTCTGGAAACACCATATATTTT. As protein: CASSPTGGSGNTIYF. Combining the CDR3 with reference TRBV18 and TRBJ1-3 gives the whole variable domain NAGVMQNPRHLVRRRGQEARLRCSPMKGHSHVYWYRQLPEEGLKFMVYLQKENIIDESGMPKERFSAEFPKEGPSILRIQQVVRGDSAAYFCASSPTGGSGNTIYFGEGSWLTVV.

The chain joins TRBV3-1 (or the pseudogene TRBV3-2) to TRBJ1-1; tentatively, D is TRBD1 (6 bases). There are 13 residues in the CDR3. The germline V gene has CDR1 LGHDT and CDR2 YNNKEL (reference sequence). V lost 1 base, J lost 7 bases, and 10 bases lay in between. In DNA, the CDR3 is TGTGCCAGCAGCCAAGTAGGGGGGGTTGAAGCTTTCTTT. Translating gives CASSQVGGVEAFF.

This rearrangement joins TRBV5-1 to TRBJ1-2; weak D call: TRBD1 (6 bases). The germline V gene encodes CDR1 SGHRS and CDR2 YFSETQ. The V and J ends lost 3 bases and 5 bases respectively, with 17 bases between them. The CDR3 totals 15 residues. CDR3 amino acids: CASSWVPGVGYGYTF. CDR3 in DNA: TGCGCCAGCAGCTGGGTTCCAGGGGTCGGATATGGCTACACCTTC.

J is TRBJ1-5 and V is TRBV7-9; 7 nucleotides match TRBD1. Germline V gene lookup returns CDR1 SEHNR and CDR2 FQNEAQ (reference sequence). The CDR3 is 18 amino acids. V was clipped by 2 bases and J by 6 bases; unmatched bases: 16. Here the CDR3 DNA reads TGTGCCAGCAGCTTATGGGCAGGGGGAGTCAAGATTAGTCAGCCCCAGCATTTT. Its translation is CASSLWAGGVKISQPQHF.

The chain recombines TRBV19 with TRBJ1-2, with TRBD1 matching 7 bases. V lost 9 bases, J lost 3 bases, and 19 bases stayed unmatched. There are 17 residues in the CDR3. Per the germline V gene, CDR1 is LNHDA and CDR2 is SQIVND (reference sequence). The CDR3 bases are TGTGCCAGCAAAAATCCGGGACAGAGAAACTGGCACTATGGCTACACCTTC. This sequence encodes CASKNPGQRNWHYGYTF.

The chain combines TRBV28 with TRBJ1-5, with 7 bases identical to TRBD1. Germline-derived CDR1 and CDR2 are MDHEN and SYDVKM. The CDR3 consists of 15 residues. After removal of 7 bases from V and 1 base from J, the junction contained 7 bases not matched to a gene. As DNA, the CDR3 is TGTGCCAGCACCTCGACAGGGCTCAGCAATCAGCCCCAGCATTTT. This encodes CASTSTGLSNQPQHF.

The rearrangement joins TRBV28 to TRBJ2-3; D might be TRBD2 (6 bases). This CDR3 is 14 amino acids long. V shed 10 bases and J shed 0 bases, with 14 bases lying between them. Germline V gene lookup returns CDR1 MDHEN and CDR2 SYDVKM. The CDR3 coding sequence is TGTGCCACCGGGGGACGGGGAAGCACAGATACGCAGTATTTT. It yields the protein CATGGRGSTDTQYF.

The V call is TRBV7-6, the J call TRBJ2-7, with 9 bases fitting TRBD2. The ends lost 2 bases at V and 0 bases at J; junction bases unmatched: 5. The CDR3 extends over 16 amino acids. CDR1 SGHVS and CDR2 FNYEAQ come from the germline V gene. CDR3 residues: CASSLFGSGSSYEQYF. CDR3 bases: TGTGCCAGCAGCTTATTCGGTAGCGGGAGCTCCTACGAGCAGTACTTC. The variable domain in full, with the rest retrieved from reference TRBV7-6 and TRBJ2-7, is GAGVSQSPRYKVTKRGQDVALRCDPISGHVSLYWYRQALGQGPEFLTYFNYEAQQDKSGLPNDRFSAERPEGSISTLTIQRTEQRDSAMYRCASSLFGSGSSYEQYFGPGTRLTVT.

This sequence joins TRBV5-1 and TRBJ1-4; 8 positions agree with TRBD1. The CDR3 consists of 16 residues. Germline V lookup: CDR1 SGHRS, CDR2 YFSETQ. The V segment lost 4 bases and the J segment 7 bases; nucleotides outside the gene matches: 12. CDR3 coding DNA: TGCGCCAGCAGCATGGCCTACACAGGGGGAAGTGAAAAACTGTTTTTT. Its translation is CASSMAYTGGSEKLFF. The variable domain in full, with the rest retrieved from reference TRBV5-1 and TRBJ1-4, is KAGVTQTPRYLIKTRGQQVTLSCSPISGHRSVSWYQQTPGQGLQFLFEYFSETQRNKGNFPGRFSGRQFSNSRSEMNVSTLELGDSALYLCASSMAYTGGSEKLFFGSGTQLSVL.

V usage is TRBV10-1 and J usage is TRBJ2-3; TRBD2 might be the D (6 bases). Germline CDR1 reads WNHNN; CDR2 reads SYGVQD (reference sequence). Trimming left V 8 bases short and J 0 bases short, with 9 bases between. This CDR3 is built from 13 residues. CDR3 loop: CASGSGSTDTQYF. The DNA for the CDR3 is TGCGCCAGCGGTAGCGGCAGCACAGATACGCAGTATTTT.

The chain carries TRBV5-6 and TRBJ1-6, with 7 positions matching TRBD1. Germline CDR1 is SGHDT and CDR2 is YYEEEE. The V segment lost 4 bases and the J segment 8 bases; nucleotides outside the gene matches: 9. This CDR3 has 15 residues. CDR3 in DNA: TGTGCCAGCAGCCCCAACAGGGGTTTCGATTCACCCCTCCACTTT. Its translation is CASSPNRGFDSPLHF.